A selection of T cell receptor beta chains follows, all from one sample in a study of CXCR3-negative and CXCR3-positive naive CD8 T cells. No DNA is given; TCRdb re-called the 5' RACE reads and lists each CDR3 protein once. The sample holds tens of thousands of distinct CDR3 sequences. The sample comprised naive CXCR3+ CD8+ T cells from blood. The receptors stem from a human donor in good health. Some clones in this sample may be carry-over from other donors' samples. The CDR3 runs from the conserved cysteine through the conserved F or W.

CDR3: CASSLGADAYEQYF
length: 14
V: TRBV27
J: TRBJ2-7

CDR3: CASSWDRGHQPQHF
length: 14
V: TRBV28
J: TRBJ1-5

CDR3: CASSLGLADEQFF
length: 13
V: TRBV7-6
J: TRBJ2-1

CDR3: CATSRDGTEETQYF
length: 14
V: TRBV15
J: TRBJ2-5

CDR3: CASSPLGADTQYF
length: 13
V: TRBV18
J: TRBJ2-3

CDR3: CASSPSPGYEQYF
length: 13
V: TRBV7-2
J: TRBJ2-7

CDR3: CASTPPSGQETQYF
length: 14
V: TRBV28
J: TRBJ2-5

CDR3: CASSVGQGTEAFF
length: 13
V: TRBV9
J: TRBJ1-1

CDR3: CASSPPGEAFF
length: 11
V: TRBV12-3/TRBV12-4
J: TRBJ1-1

CDR3: CSARDFRGARIYNEQFF
length: 17
V: TRBV20-1
J: TRBJ2-1

CDR3: CASSYRTYEQFF
length: 12
V: TRBV6-2/TRBV6-3
J: TRBJ2-1

CDR3: CASSGRGNEQFF
length: 12
V: TRBV7-9
J: TRBJ2-1

CDR3: CASIDGTGPPEAFF
length: 14
V: TRBV6-8
J: TRBJ1-1

CDR3: CSVDTKGGYTF
length: 11
V: TRBV29-1
J: TRBJ1-2

CDR3: CASSFGGWAGGPNEQFF
length: 17
V: TRBV7-2
J: TRBJ2-1

CDR3: CASSIAPGGQETQYF
length: 15
V: TRBV19
J: TRBJ2-5

CDR3: CASSVSHQRNTGELFF
length: 16
V: TRBV9
J: TRBJ2-2

CDR3: CASSVDGGALAYNEQFF
length: 17
V: TRBV9
J: TRBJ2-1

CDR3: CDSSDRRAIGRVNQPQHF
length: 18
V: TRBV6-4
J: TRBJ1-5

CDR3: CASSSLGRDGTDTQYF
length: 16
V: TRBV7-2
J: TRBJ2-3

CDR3: CSASYRGLTGELFF
length: 14
V: TRBV20-1
J: TRBJ2-2

CDR3: CASRSESSYNEQFF
length: 14
V: TRBV5-1
J: TRBJ2-1

CDR3: CASTIRGLKNNEQFF
length: 15
V: TRBV7-9
J: TRBJ2-1

CDR3: CASSLVERSEAFF
length: 13
V: TRBV7-7
J: TRBJ1-1

CDR3: CSVEDPLHPITGELFF
length: 16
V: TRBV29-1
J: TRBJ2-2

CDR3: CASSPIGHEQYF
length: 12
V: TRBV14
J: TRBJ2-7

CDR3: CASSYVAGGTDTQYF
length: 15
V: TRBV6-5
J: TRBJ2-3

CDR3: CASEPEGVNTEAFF
length: 14
V: TRBV7-8
J: TRBJ1-1

CDR3: CASSSSWDINYGYTF
length: 15
V: TRBV27
J: TRBJ1-2

CDR3: CASSPSGLTYEQYF
length: 14
V: TRBV4-1
J: TRBJ2-7

CDR3: CASRGTNNSPLHF
length: 13
V: TRBV2
J: TRBJ1-6

CDR3: CASSLVQGLEAFF
length: 13
V: TRBV5-1
J: TRBJ1-1

CDR3: CARTSDMNTEAFF
length: 13
V: TRBV10-1
J: TRBJ1-1

CDR3: CASSQDGGRIYTEAFF
length: 16
V: TRBV14
J: TRBJ1-1

CDR3: CASSLPGQFFEQYF
length: 14
V: TRBV7-9
J: TRBJ2-7

CDR3: CAISGQGYYEQYF
length: 13
V: TRBV10-3
J: TRBJ2-7

CDR3: CANPRTGTGELFF
length: 13
V: TRBV7-9
J: TRBJ2-2

CDR3: CASREAGSYNEQFF
length: 14
V: TRBV6-2/TRBV6-3
J: TRBJ2-1

CDR3: CASSGVWGSSYEQYF
length: 15
V: TRBV28
J: TRBJ2-7

CDR3: CAQQSGEGETQYF
length: 13
V: TRBV2
J: TRBJ2-5

CDR3: CASSLHTETEQFF
length: 13
V: TRBV28
J: TRBJ2-1

CDR3: CASSQVGTGGYEQYF
length: 15
V: TRBV4-1
J: TRBJ2-7